The T cell receptor beta chain described here comes from a study of blood T cell repertoires in COVID-19. Looking at the study overall: Acute and convalescent COVID-19 specimens originated in the United States, Italy and Spain.

Data came from immunoSEQ multiplex PCR; TCRdb stores just in-frame clones and leaves some out. Of 150,000 to 250,000 clones listed, around 80% were seen once; the top ten hold 6.9%. The V gene's germline CDR1 is SGHRS and CDR2 YFSETQ. There are 14 residues in the CDR3. Trimming pared 0 bases from V and 2 bases from J, leaving 9 bases between. Sequenced input: peripheral blood. The chain links TRBV5-1 to TRBJ2-7, with D unresolved. This clonotype was obtained from a human donor with acute or convalescent COVID-19. The donor label of this sample is uncertain. CDR3 sequence reads: CASSLDVGPYEQYF. The CDR3 bases are TGCGCCAGCAGCTTGGACGTCGGTCCCTACGAGCAGTACTTC.